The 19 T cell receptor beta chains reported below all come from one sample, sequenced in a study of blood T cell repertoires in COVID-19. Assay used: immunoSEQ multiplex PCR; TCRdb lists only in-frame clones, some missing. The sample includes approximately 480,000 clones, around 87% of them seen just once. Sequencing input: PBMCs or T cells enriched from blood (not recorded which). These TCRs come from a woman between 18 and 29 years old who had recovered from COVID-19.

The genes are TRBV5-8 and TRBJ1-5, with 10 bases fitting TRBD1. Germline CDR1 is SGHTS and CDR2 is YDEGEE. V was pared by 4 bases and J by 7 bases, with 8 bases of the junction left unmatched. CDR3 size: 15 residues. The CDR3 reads CASSPDRGLYQPQHF. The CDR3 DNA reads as TGTGCCAGCAGCCCGGACAGGGGGTTGTACCAGCCCCAGCATTTT.

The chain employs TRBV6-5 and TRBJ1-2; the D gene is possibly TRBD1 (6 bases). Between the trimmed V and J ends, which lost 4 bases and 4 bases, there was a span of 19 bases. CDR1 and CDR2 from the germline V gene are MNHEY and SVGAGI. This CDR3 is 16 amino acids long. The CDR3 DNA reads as TGTGCCAGCAGTTCGTCATACCAGGGGAAAGGCTATGGCTACACCTTC. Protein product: CASSSSYQGKGYGYTF.

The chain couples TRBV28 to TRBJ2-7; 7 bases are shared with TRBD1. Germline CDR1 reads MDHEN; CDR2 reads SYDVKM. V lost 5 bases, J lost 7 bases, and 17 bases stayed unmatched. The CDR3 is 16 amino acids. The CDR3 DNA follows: TGTGCCAGCAGTGCGAGTTCCGTGACAGGGACGAGGGAGCAGTACTTC. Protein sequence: CASSASSVTGTREQYF.

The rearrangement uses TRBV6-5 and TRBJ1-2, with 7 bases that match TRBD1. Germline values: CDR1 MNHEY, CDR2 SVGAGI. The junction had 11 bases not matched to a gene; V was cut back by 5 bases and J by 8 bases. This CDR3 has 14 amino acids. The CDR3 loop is CASSRSRQGRGYTF. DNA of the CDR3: TGTGCCAGCAGTCGTTCAAGACAGGGTAGAGGCTACACCTTC.

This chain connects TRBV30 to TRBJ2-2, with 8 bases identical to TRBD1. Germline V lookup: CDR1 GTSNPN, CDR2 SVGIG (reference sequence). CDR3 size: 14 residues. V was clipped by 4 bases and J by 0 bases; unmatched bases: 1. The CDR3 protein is CAWKQGANTGELFF. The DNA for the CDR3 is TGTGCCTGGAAACAGGGGGCGAACACCGGGGAGCTGTTTTTT.

The CDR3 DNA reads as TGTGCCAGCAGCCAAAGGGGGCAGGGCTACAACAGCAATCAGCCCCAGCATTTT. This translates into CASSQRGQGYNSNQPQHF. The chain couples TRBV21-1 to TRBJ1-5; TRBD1 is the table's D call, not checked against the DNA. TRBV21-1 is a pseudogene. The CDR3 runs 18 residues.

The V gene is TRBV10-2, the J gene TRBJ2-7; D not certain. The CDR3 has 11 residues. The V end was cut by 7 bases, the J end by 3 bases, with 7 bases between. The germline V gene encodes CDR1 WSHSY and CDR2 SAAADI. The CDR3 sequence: CASTPNYEQYF. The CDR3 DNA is TGCGCCAGCACCCCAAACTACGAGCAGTACTTC.

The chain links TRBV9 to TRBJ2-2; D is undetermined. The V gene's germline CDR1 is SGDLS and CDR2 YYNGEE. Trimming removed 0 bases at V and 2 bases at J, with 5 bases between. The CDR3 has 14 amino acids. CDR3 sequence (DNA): TGTGCCAGCAGCGTAGTTGTAAACACCGGGGAGCTGTTTTTT. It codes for CASSVVVNTGELFF.

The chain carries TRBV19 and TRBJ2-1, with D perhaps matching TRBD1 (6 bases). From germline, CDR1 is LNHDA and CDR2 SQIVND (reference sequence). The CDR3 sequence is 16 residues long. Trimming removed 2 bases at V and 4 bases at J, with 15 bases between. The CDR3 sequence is CASSIRTGWGYNEQFF. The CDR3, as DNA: TGTGCCAGTAGTATAAGAACAGGGTGGGGGTACAATGAGCAGTTCTTC.

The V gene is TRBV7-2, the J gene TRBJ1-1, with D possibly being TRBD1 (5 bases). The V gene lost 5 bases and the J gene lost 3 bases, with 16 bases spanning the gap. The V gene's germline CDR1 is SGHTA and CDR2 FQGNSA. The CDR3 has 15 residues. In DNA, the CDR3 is TGTGCCAGCAGCCCAGTGGGGGGAGGGGACACTGAAGCTTTCTTT. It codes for CASSPVGGGDTEAFF.

CDR3 sequence reads: CASSPGQGTEEQYF. The CDR3 nucleotides read TGCGCCAGCAGCCCGGGACAGGGGACGGAAGAGCAGTACTTC. The J gene is TRBJ2-7, the V gene TRBV5-1; TRBD1 agrees at 10 bases. The CDR3 loop spans 14 amino acids. V trimming: 4 bases; J trimming: 7 bases; junction bases outside the gene matches: 8. From germline, CDR1 is SGHRS and CDR2 YFSETQ.

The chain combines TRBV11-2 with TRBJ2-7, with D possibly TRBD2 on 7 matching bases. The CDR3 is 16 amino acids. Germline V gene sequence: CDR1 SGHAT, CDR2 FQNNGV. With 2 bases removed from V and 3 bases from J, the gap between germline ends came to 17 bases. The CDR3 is CASSLSRGAGHYEQYF. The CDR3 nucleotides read TGTGCCAGCAGCTTATCACGGGGGGCAGGGCACTACGAGCAGTACTTC.

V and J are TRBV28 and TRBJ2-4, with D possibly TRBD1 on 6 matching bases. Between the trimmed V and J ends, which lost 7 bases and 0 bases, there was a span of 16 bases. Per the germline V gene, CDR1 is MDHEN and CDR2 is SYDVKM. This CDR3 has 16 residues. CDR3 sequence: CASTLGTHLAKNIQYF. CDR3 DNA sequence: TGTGCCAGCACCCTCGGGACACACCTAGCCAAAAACATTCAGTACTTC.

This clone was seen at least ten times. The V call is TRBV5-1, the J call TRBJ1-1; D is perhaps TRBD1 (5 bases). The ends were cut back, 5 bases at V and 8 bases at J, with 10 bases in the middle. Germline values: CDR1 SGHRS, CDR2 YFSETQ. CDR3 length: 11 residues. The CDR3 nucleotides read TGCGCCAGCAGGGGGAACAGGGAAGCTTTCTTT. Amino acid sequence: CASRGNREAFF.

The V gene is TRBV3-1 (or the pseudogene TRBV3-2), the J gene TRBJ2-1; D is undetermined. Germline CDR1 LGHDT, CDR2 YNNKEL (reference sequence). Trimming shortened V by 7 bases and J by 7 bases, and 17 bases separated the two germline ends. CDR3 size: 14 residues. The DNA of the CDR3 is TGTGCCAGCACCTCCACGGTACTGGTTAATGAGCAGTTCTTC. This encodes CASTSTVLVNEQFF.

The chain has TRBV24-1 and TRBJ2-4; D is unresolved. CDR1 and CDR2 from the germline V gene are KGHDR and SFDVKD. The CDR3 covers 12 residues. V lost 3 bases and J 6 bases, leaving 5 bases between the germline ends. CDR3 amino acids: CATSDHRNIQYF. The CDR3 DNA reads TGTGCCACCAGTGATCATAGAAACATTCAGTACTTC.

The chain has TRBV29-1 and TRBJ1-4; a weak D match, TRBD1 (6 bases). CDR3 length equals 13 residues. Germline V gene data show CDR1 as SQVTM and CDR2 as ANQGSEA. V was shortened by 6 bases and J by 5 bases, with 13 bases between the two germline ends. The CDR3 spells CSVKRTVNEKLFF. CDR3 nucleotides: TGCAGCGTCAAGCGGACAGTAAATGAAAAACTGTTTTTT.

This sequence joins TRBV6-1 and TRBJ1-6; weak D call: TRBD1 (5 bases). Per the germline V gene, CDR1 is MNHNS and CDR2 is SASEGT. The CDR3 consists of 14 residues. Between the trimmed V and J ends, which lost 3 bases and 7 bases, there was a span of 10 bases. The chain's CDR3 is CASSEQGRNSPLHF. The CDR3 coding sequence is TGTGCCAGCAGTGAGCAGGGAAGAAATTCACCCCTCCACTTT.

The CDR3 DNA sequence: TGTGCCTGGGGATTGGACAGCTTCTCAGGAAACACCATATATTTT. Protein: CAWGLDSFSGNTIYF. The rearrangement uses TRBV30 and TRBJ1-3; D perhaps matches TRBD1 (6 bases). There are 15 residues in the CDR3. Trimming cost V 5 bases and J 4 bases, with 18 bases left between them. Germline CDR1 is GTSNPN and CDR2 is SVGIG (reference sequence).